The 26 T cell receptor beta chains reported below all come from one sample, sequenced in a study of shared clonotypes between healthy human individuals. The data were produced by immunoSEQ multiplex PCR, yet TCRdb's version contains in-frame clones alone and is incomplete. The table has about 2.1 million clones, under 95% seen once. Naive CD8 isolation took CD45RO-negative cells positively selected for CCR7 and excluded terminally differentiated effector memory CD45RA+ cells. Sequencing was performed on naive CD8+ T cells from PBMCs. All receptors come from a man aged 18 to 30 in good health. Some clones in this sample may be carry-over from other donors' samples.

This clone was observed a few times. This chain uses TRBV27 with TRBJ1-2, with D unresolved. This CDR3 comprises 11 residues. V lost 5 bases and J 4 bases, leaving 5 bases between the germline ends. In germline, CDR1 is MNHEY, CDR2 SMNVEV (reference sequence). The CDR3 here is CASSPPYGYTF. CDR3 bases: TGTGCCAGCAGTCCCCCCTATGGCTACACCTTC.

V is TRBV28 and J is TRBJ1-3; no clear D gene. Per germline, CDR1 MDHEN and CDR2 SYDVKM. This CDR3 is built from 13 residues. V lost 7 bases to trimming and J lost 4 bases, with 11 bases between them. The chain's CDR3 is CASTTLGGNTIYF. The DNA of the CDR3 is TGTGCCAGCACCACTCTTGGGGGAAACACCATATATTTT.

The chain has TRBV2 and TRBJ2-3; 9 bases line up with TRBD2. Germline CDR1 SNHLY, CDR2 FYNNEI. V dropped 8 bases and J dropped 2; count of bases not matched to a gene: 5. The CDR3 has 14 residues. Here the CDR3 reads CASWGTSPTDTQYF. DNA for the CDR3: TGTGCCAGCTGGGGGACTAGCCCCACAGATACGCAGTATTTT.

The V gene is TRBV29-1, the J gene TRBJ2-5; tentatively, D is TRBD2 (6 bases). The CDR3 spans 13 residues. V was clipped by 0 bases and J by 13 bases, with 18 bases between them. Germline lookup yields CDR1 SQVTM and CDR2 ANQGSEA. Here the CDR3 DNA reads TGCAGCGTTGAAGATTGGAACGGGAGCTCCCTGTACTTC. Amino acid sequence: CSVEDWNGSSLYF.

V and J are TRBV15 and TRBJ2-1; a weak D match, TRBD2 (8 bases). The germline V gene has CDR1 LNHNV and CDR2 YYDKDF (reference sequence). Deletions cut 3 bases from V and 2 bases from J, with 17 bases between. CDR3 length: 17 amino acids. The CDR3 DNA reads TGTGCCACCAGCAGGGGACAGCGGGAGTCGACCTACAATGAGCAGTTCTTC. Translated, it gives CATSRGQRESTYNEQFF.

The genes are TRBV11-2 and TRBJ2-1; 8 positions match TRBD2. The V gene's germline CDR1 is SGHAT and CDR2 FQNNGV. The CDR3 consists of 19 residues. V lost 0 bases and J lost 4; bases outside the gene matches: 14. The CDR3, as DNA: TGTGCCAGCAGCTTAGATGATCGGCGGGAGGCCTTAACTTACAATGAGCAGTTCTTC. Residues: CASSLDDRREALTYNEQFF.

This clone was recorded only once. The chain combines TRBV5-1 with TRBJ2-1; 9 nucleotides line up with TRBD1. CDR3 size: 15 residues. Germline V gene lookup returns CDR1 SGHRS and CDR2 YFSETQ. Germline trimming cut 1 base from V and 10 bases from J; bases unmatched to any gene: 9. Here the CDR3 DNA reads TGCGCCAGCAGCTTGCAACAGGGGGCAACACGCGAGCAGTTCTTC. Translation: CASSLQQGATREQFF.

This clone has a single count. The chain has TRBV2 and TRBJ2-2, with TRBD1 identical over 7 bases. The CDR3 runs to 17 residues. The germline V gene has CDR1 SNHLY and CDR2 FYNNEI. Trimming cost V 7 bases and J 3 bases; bases outside gene matches: 14. CDR3 sequence: CASTKYRDSRYTGELFF. The CDR3 bases are TGTGCCAGCACGAAGTATAGGGACAGCCGATACACCGGGGAGCTGTTTTTT.

The chain couples TRBV6-1 to TRBJ1-1; unclear D gene. CDR3 length: 18 residues. Germline CDR1 reads MNHNS; CDR2 reads SASEGT. V lost 1 base and J lost 6, with 24 bases in between. CDR3 sequence reads: CASSEVIMRMADGPEAFF. The CDR3 region has the DNA TGTGCCAGCAGTGAAGTAATAATGAGGATGGCAGATGGACCTGAAGCTTTCTTT.

The rearrangement links TRBV29-1 to TRBJ1-2; TRBD1 might be the D (5 bases). Trimming shortened V by 1 base and J by 4 bases, and 16 bases separated the two germline ends. There are 15 residues in the CDR3. The germline V gene has CDR1 SQVTM and CDR2 ANQGSEA. CDR3 sequence reads: CSVEASGDSSYGYTF. In DNA form, the CDR3 reads TGCAGCGTTGAAGCTAGCGGAGACAGCTCCTATGGCTACACCTTC.

The rearrangement uses TRBV6-5 and TRBJ1-1; D possibly corresponds to TRBD1 (5 bases). V was clipped by 0 bases and J by 8 bases, with 10 bases between them. The CDR3 totals 13 residues. Germline-derived CDR1 and CDR2 are MNHEY and SVGAGI. CDR3 residues: CASSYSWGSEAFF. In DNA form, the CDR3 reads TGTGCCAGCAGTTACTCTTGGGGCAGCGAAGCTTTCTTT.

The chain joins TRBV27 to TRBJ2-7; 7 nucleotides align to TRBD2. Germline assignment: CDR1 MNHEY and CDR2 SMNVEV (reference sequence). The CDR3 has 17 residues. V was clipped by 5 bases and J by 4 bases; unmatched bases: 17. The CDR3 nucleotides read TGTGCCAGCAGTCCCTCCCTTGGCGGGGGAATCGGGTACGAGCAGTACTTC. Amino acids: CASSPSLGGGIGYEQYF.

The chain combines TRBV29-1 with TRBJ2-3, with unresolved D. Trimming removed 1 base at V and 0 bases at J, with 5 bases between. The CDR3 totals 13 residues. From germline, CDR1 is SQVTM and CDR2 ANQGSEA. CDR3 DNA: TGCAGCGTTGAAGGGGCTAGCACAGATACGCAGTATTTT. Encoded protein: CSVEGASTDTQYF.

V usage is TRBV29-1 and J usage is TRBJ2-1, with D possibly being TRBD2 (6 bases). The germline gives CDR1 SQVTM, CDR2 ANQGSEA. The CDR3 consists of 15 residues. The V gene lost 4 bases and the J gene lost 1 base, with 14 bases spanning the gap. Here the CDR3 DNA reads TGCAGCGTTGTTCACCCCGGGAGTTCCTACAATGAGCAGTTCTTC. The encoded protein is CSVVHPGSSYNEQFF.

J is TRBJ2-7 and V is TRBV6-4, with no clear D. This CDR3 contains 12 residues. Germline values: CDR1 MRHNA, CDR2 SNTAGT. Trimming removed 2 bases at V and 3 bases at J, with 5 bases between. In DNA form, the CDR3 reads TGTGCCAGCAGTGACGCCGGCTACGAGCAGTACTTC. Translated, it gives CASSDAGYEQYF.

CDR3 loop: CASSPGGWVNEQFF. CDR3 bases: TGTGCCAGCAGCCCAGGGGGCTGGGTCAATGAGCAGTTCTTC. This chain uses TRBV7-2 with TRBJ2-1; 8 bases align to TRBD1. The CDR3 runs to 14 residues. Germline loops: CDR1 SGHTA, CDR2 FQGNSA. The junction had 6 bases not matched to a gene; V was cut back by 5 bases and J by 6 bases. Filled out from reference TRBV7-2 and TRBJ2-1, the complete variable domain reads GAGVSQSPSNKVTEKGKDVELRCDPISGHTALYWYRQSLGQGLEFLIYFQGNSAPDKSGLPSDRFSAERTGGSVSTLTIQRTQQEDSAVYLCASSPGGWVNEQFFGPGTRLTVL.

The rearrangement uses TRBV10-3 and TRBJ2-2, with TRBD1 matching over 7 bases. Germline CDR1 reads ENHRY; CDR2 reads SYGVKD. J gave up 1 base and V 6 bases, and 5 bases lay outside the gene matches. The CDR3 has 15 amino acids. CDR3 residues: CAIRRGPGNTGELFF. CDR3 nucleotides: TGTGCCATCAGGAGGGGGCCAGGGAACACCGGGGAGCTGTTTTTT.

The chain joins TRBV7-9 to TRBJ1-2, with D uncertain. V lost 2 bases, J lost 7 bases, and 26 bases lay in between. This CDR3 has 18 residues. CDR1 is SEHNR and CDR2 is FQNEAQ in the germline V gene (reference sequence). CDR3 amino acids: CASSLNSAPPAGGSGYTF. CDR3 DNA sequence: TGTGCCAGCAGCTTAAATTCGGCCCCACCGGCAGGAGGTAGTGGCTACACCTTC.

The chain combines TRBV9 with TRBJ2-1; a possible D gene is TRBD1 (5 bases). CDR1 and CDR2 (germline): SGDLS, YYNGEE. Trimming took 0 bases from V and 3 from J, leaving 7 bases between them. The CDR3 contains 14 residues. The CDR3 is CASSVGQLYNEQFF. The CDR3 region has the DNA TGTGCCAGCAGCGTAGGACAGCTCTACAATGAGCAGTTCTTC.

The CDR3 region has the DNA TGTGCCAGCTCGCGGGACGGCTACGAGCAGTACTTC. This codes for CASSRDGYEQYF. This sequence joins TRBV18 and TRBJ2-7; tentatively, D is TRBD2 (6 bases). Per the germline V gene, CDR1 is KGHSH and CDR2 is LQKENI. There are 12 residues in the CDR3. Trimming left V 6 bases short and J 3 bases short, with 9 bases between.

J is TRBJ2-7 and V is TRBV6-6, with D unresolved. This CDR3 is 15 amino acids long. Trimming left V 2 bases short and J 4 bases short, with 15 bases between. Germline loops: CDR1 MNHNY, CDR2 SVGAGI (reference sequence). CDR3 sequence reads: CASSYVRTDDYEQYF. CDR3 coding DNA: TGTGCCAGCAGTTACGTCAGGACGGATGATTACGAGCAGTACTTC.

The chain combines TRBV6-1 with TRBJ2-7; the match to TRBD2 covers 8 bases. V lost 3 bases to trimming and J lost 2 bases; unmatched junction nucleotides: 6. From germline, CDR1 is MNHNS and CDR2 SASEGT. The CDR3 is 15 residues long. For the CDR3, the DNA is TGTGCCAGCAGTGAGGGACTAGTCGGCGCCTACGAGCAGTACTTC. Protein product: CASSEGLVGAYEQYF.

The gene calls are TRBV7-6 and TRBJ2-7; 9 bases match TRBD1. Germline lookup yields CDR1 SGHVS and CDR2 FNYEAQ. The ends lost 1 base at V and 1 base at J; junction bases unmatched: 5. The length of the CDR3 is 16 residues. The DNA of the CDR3 is TGTGCCAGCAGCTTAGAACCGGGACAGGGATCCTACGAGCAGTACTTC. It is translated as CASSLEPGQGSYEQYF.

This chain connects TRBV4-1 to TRBJ2-3; D perhaps matches TRBD2 (6 bases). V was shortened by 1 base and J by 2 bases, with 13 bases between the two germline ends. Germline CDR1 MGHRA, CDR2 YSYEKL. CDR3 length: 16 residues. This CDR3 reads CASSQGPGAYTDTQYF. CDR3 in DNA: TGCGCCAGCAGCCAAGGACCGGGAGCTTACACAGATACGCAGTATTTT.

The chain combines TRBV7-9 with TRBJ2-2, with 7 bases fitting TRBD2. The CDR3 extends over 15 amino acids. With V trimmed by 0 bases and J by 4 bases, 2 bases remained unmatched. Germline CDR1 is SEHNR and CDR2 is FQNEAQ (reference sequence). The CDR3 loop is CASSLAPGGTGELFF. The CDR3 DNA reads TGTGCCAGCAGCTTAGCGCCGGGAGGCACCGGGGAGCTGTTTTTT.

Of note for this clone: The identical CDR3 is also encoded by other nucleotide sequences in the sample. V and J are TRBV4-1 and TRBJ2-7, with D maybe TRBD2 (5 bases). The CDR3 loop spans 14 amino acids. V was trimmed by 1 base and J by 3 bases, leaving 10 bases between them. Germline values: CDR1 MGHRA, CDR2 YSYEKL. CDR3: CASSQVSGNYEQYF. CDR3 DNA sequence: TGCGCCAGCAGCCAAGTGTCGGGGAACTACGAGCAGTACTTC.